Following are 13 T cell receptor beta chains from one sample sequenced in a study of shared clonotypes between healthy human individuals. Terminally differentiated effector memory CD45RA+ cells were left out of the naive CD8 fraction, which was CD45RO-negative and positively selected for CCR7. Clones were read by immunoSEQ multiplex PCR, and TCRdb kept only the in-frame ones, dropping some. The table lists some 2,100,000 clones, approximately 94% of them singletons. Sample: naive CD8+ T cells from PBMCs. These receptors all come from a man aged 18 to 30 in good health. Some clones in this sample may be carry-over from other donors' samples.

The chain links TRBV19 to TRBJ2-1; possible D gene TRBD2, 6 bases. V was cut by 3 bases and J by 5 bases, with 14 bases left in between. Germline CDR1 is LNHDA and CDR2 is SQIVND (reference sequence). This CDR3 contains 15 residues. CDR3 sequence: CASSMRRDFNNEQFF. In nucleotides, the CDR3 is TGTGCCAGTAGTATGAGGCGGGACTTTAACAATGAGCAGTTCTTC.

Here the CDR3 DNA reads TGTGCCAGCAGTTACCGGGGGCGCACTGAAGCTTTCTTT. Residues: CASSYRGRTEAFF. V and J are TRBV6-5 and TRBJ1-1, with D perhaps matching TRBD1 (6 bases). The germline gives CDR1 MNHEY, CDR2 SVGAGI. V was pared by 2 bases and J by 4 bases, with 8 bases between. The CDR3 runs to 13 residues.

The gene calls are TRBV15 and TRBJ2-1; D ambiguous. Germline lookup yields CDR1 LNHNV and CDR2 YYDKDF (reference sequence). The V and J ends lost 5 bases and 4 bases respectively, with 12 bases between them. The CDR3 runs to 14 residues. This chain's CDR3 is CATSGDLGYNEQFF. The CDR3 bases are TGTGCCACCAGCGGCGACCTGGGGTACAATGAGCAGTTCTTC.

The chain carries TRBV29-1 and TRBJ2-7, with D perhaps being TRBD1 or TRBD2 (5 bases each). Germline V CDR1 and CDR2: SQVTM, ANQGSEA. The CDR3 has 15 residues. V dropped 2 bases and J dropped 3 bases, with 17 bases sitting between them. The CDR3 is CSVENAVGPVYEQYF. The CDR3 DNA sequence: TGCAGCGTTGAAAACGCGGTGGGACCCGTCTACGAGCAGTACTTC.

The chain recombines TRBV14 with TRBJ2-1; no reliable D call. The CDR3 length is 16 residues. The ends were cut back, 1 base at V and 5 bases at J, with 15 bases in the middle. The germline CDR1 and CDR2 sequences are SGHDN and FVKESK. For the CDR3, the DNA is TGTGCCAGCAGCCAAGTGGGTACGTTGAGCAACAATGAGCAGTTCTTC. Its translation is CASSQVGTLSNNEQFF.

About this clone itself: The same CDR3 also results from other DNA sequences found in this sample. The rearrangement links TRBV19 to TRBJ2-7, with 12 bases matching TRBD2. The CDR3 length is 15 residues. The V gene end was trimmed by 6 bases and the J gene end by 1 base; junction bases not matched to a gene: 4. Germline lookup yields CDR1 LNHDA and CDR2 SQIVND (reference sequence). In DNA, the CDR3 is TGTGCCAGTAGCTTAGGACTAGCGGGATCCTACGAGCAGTACTTC. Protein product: CASSLGLAGSYEQYF.

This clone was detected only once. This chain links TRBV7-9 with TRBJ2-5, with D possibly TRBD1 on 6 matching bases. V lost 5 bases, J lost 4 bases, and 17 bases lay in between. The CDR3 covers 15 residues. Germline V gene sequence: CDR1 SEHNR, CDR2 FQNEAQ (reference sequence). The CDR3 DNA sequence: TGTGCCAGCAGCGGGGGCTGGGATACCCGAGAGACCCAGTACTTC. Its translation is CASSGGWDTRETQYF.

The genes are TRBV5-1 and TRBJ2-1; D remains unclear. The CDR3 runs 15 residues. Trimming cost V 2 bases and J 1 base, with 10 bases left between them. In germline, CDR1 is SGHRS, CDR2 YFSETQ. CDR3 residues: CASSFPGPSYNEQFF. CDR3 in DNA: TGCGCCAGCAGCTTTCCCGGTCCATCCTACAATGAGCAGTTCTTC.

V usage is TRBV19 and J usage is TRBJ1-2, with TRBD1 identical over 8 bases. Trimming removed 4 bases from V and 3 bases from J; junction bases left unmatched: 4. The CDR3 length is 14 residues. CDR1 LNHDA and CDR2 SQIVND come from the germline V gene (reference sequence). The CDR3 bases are TGTGCCAGTAGTACCGTGACAGGGGACTATGGCTACACCTTC. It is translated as CASSTVTGDYGYTF. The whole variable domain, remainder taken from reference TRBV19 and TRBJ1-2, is DGGITQSPKYLFRKEGQNVTLSCEQNLNHDAMYWYRQDPGQGLRLIYYSQIVNDFQKGDIAEGYSVSREKKESFPLTVTSAQKNPTAFYLCASSTVTGDYGYTFGSGTRLTVV.

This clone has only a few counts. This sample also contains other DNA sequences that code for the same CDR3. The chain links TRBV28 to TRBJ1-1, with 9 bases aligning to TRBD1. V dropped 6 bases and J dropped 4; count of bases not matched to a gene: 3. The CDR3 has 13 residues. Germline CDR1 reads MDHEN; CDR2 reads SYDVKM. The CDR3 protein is CASSRDRATEAFF. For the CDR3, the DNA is TGTGCCAGCAGCCGGGACAGGGCCACTGAAGCTTTCTTT.

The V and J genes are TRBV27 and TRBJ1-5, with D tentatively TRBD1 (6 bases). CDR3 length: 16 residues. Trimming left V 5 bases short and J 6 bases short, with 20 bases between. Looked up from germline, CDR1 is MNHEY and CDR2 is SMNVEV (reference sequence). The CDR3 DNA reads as TGTGCCAGCAGTCCCTCTTGGGGGGGCTCGGGTCAGCCCCAGCATTTT. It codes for CASSPSWGGSGQPQHF.

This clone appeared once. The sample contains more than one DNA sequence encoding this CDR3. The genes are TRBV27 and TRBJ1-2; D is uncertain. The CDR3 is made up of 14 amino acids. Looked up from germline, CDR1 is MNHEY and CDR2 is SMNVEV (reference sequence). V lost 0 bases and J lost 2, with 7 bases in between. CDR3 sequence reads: CASSLSPGNYGYTF. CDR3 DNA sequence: TGTGCCAGCAGTTTATCTCCGGGAAACTATGGCTACACCTTC.

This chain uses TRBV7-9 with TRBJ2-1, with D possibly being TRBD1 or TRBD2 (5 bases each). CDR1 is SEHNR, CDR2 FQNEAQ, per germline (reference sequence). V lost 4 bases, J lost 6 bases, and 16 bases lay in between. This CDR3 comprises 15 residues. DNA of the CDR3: TGTGCCAGCAGCTCGGACGGGGCTCTGACCAATGAGCAGTTCTTC. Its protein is CASSSDGALTNEQFF.